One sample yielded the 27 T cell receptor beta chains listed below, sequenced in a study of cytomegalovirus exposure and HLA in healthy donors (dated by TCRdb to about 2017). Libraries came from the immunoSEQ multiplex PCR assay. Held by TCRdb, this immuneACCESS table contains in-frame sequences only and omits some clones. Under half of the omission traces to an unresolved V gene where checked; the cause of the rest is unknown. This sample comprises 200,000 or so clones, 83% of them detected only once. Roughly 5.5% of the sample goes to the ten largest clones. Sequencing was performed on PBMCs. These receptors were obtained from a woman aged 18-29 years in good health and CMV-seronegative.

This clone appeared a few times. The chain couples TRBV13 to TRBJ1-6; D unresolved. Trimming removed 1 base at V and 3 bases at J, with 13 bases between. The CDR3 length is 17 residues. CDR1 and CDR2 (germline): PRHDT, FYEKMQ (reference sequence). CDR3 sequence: CASSLASLRGYNSPLHF. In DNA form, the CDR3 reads TGTGCCAGCAGCTTAGCCTCGTTGCGGGGCTATAATTCACCCCTCCACTTT.

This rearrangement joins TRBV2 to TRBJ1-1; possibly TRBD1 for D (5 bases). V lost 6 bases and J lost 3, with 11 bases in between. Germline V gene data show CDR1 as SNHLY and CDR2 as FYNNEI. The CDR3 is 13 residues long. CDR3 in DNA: TGTGCCAGCAGATTGTTCAGGGACACTGAAGCTTTCTTT. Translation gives CASRLFRDTEAFF.

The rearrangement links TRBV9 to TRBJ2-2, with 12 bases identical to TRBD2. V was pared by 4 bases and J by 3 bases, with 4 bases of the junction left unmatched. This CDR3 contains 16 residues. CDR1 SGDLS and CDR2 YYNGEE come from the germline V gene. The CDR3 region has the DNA TGTGCCAGCAGCTCCCGACTAGCGGGGGACACCGGGGAGCTGTTTTTT. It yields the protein CASSSRLAGDTGELFF.

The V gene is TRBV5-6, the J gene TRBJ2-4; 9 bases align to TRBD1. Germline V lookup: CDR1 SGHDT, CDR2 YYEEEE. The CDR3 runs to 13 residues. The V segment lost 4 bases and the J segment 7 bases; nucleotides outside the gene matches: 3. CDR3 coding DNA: TGTGCCAGCAGCCAAGGACAGGGGAACATTCAGTACTTC. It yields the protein CASSQGQGNIQYF.

As DNA, the CDR3 is TGTGCCAGCAGCTGGGGGGTCGACAATGAGCAGTTCTTC. This sequence encodes CASSWGVDNEQFF. The rearrangement joins TRBV21-1 to TRBJ2-1; TRBD2, the table's D call, was not compared with the DNA. TRBV21-1 is a recognized pseudogene. The CDR3 is 13 amino acids.

The CDR3 region has the DNA TGTGCCAGCTCACCAAAGCCAGACCTTAATGAAAAACTGTTTTTT. This sequence encodes CASSPKPDLNEKLFF. J is TRBJ1-4 and V is TRBV18, with no clear D. Trimming took off 2 bases at V and 4 bases at J, with 11 bases between the two ends. The CDR3 has 15 residues. CDR1 is KGHSH, CDR2 LQKENI, per germline.

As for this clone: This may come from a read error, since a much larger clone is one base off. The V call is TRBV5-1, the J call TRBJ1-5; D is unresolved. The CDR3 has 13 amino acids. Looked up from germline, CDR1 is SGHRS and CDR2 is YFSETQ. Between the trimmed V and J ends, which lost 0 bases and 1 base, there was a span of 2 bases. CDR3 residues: CASSLDSNQPQHF. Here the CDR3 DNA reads TGCGCCAGCAGCTTGGACAGCAATCAGCCCCAGCATTTT.

The DNA of the CDR3 is TGTGCCAGCAGCTTAGCCGCCCTAGCGAAACACACAGATACGCAGTATTTT. It is translated as CASSLAALAKHTDTQYF. The chain recombines TRBV7-2 with TRBJ2-3; possible D gene TRBD2, 6 bases. Germline-derived CDR1 and CDR2 are SGHTA and FQGNSA. The CDR3 has 17 residues. V was trimmed by 0 bases and J by 2 bases, leaving 15 bases between them.

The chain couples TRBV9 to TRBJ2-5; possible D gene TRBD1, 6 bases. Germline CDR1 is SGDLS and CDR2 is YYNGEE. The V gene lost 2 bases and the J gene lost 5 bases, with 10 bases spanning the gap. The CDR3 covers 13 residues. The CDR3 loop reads CASSVGGLETQYF. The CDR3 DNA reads TGTGCCAGCAGCGTTGGGGGCTTGGAGACCCAGTACTTC.

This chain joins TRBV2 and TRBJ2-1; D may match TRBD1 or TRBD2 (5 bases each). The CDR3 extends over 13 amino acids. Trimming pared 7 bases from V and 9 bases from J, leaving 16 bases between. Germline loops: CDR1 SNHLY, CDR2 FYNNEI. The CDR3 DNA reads TGTGCCAGCAAATTCGACGATGGGGGTGAGCAGTTCTTC. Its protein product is CASKFDDGGEQFF. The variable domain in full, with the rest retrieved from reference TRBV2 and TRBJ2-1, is EPEVTQTPSHQVTQMGQEVILRCVPISNHLYFYWYRQILGQKVEFLVSFYNNEISEKSEIFDDQFSVERPDGSNFTLKIRSTKLEDSAMYFCASKFDDGGEQFFGPGTRLTVL.

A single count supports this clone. The CDR3 spells CASSALGASYNEQFF. CDR3 in DNA: TGTGCCAGCAGCGCCCTTGGGGCCTCCTACAATGAGCAGTTCTTC. The rearrangement uses TRBV9 and TRBJ2-1; TRBD1 might be the D (5 bases). The CDR3 totals 15 residues. The germline V gene has CDR1 SGDLS and CDR2 YYNGEE. V lost 3 bases and J 0 bases, leaving 10 bases between the germline ends.

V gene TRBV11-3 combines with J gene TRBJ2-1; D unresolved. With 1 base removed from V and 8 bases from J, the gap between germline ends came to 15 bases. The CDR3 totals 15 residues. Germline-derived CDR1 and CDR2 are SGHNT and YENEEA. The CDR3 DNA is TGTGCCAGCAGCTTAGCCAGAACCCCCGTGCATGAGCAGTTCTTC. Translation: CASSLARTPVHEQFF.

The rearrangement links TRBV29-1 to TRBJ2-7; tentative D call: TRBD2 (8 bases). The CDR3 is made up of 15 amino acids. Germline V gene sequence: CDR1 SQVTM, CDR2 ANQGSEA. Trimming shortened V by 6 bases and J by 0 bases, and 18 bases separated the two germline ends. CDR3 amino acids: CSVIVSGDSSYEQYF. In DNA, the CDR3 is TGCAGCGTAATCGTTAGCGGGGACAGCTCCTACGAGCAGTACTTC.

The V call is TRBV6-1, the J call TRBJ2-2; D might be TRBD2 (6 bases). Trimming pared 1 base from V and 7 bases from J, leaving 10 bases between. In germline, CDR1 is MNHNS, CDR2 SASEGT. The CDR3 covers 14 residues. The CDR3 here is CASSEGGENGELFF. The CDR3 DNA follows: TGTGCCAGCAGTGAAGGGGGGGAGAACGGGGAGCTGTTTTTT.

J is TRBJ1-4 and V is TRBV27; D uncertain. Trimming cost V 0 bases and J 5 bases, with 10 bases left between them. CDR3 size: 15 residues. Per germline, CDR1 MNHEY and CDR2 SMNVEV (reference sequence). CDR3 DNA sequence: TGTGCCAGCAGTTTATCAACCAGTTTAAATGAAAAACTGTTTTTT. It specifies CASSLSTSLNEKLFF.

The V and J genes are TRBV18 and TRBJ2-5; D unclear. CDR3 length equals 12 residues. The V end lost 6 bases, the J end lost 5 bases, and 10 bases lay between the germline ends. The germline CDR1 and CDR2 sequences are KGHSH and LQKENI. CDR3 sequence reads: CASSQERETQYF. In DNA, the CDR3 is TGTGCCAGCTCCCAAGAACGGGAGACCCAGTACTTC.

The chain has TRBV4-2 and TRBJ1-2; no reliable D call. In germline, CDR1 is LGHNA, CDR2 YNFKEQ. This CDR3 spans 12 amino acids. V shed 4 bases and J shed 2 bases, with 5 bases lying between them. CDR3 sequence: CASSPVNYGYTF. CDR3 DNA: TGTGCCAGCAGCCCCGTAAACTATGGCTACACCTTC.

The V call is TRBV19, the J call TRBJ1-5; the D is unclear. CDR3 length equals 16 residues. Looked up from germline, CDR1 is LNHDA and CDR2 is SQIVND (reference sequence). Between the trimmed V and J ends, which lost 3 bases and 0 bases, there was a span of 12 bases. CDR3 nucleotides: TGTGCCAGTAGTATGGAGGCCTTATATAGCAATCAGCCCCAGCATTTT. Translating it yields CASSMEALYSNQPQHF.

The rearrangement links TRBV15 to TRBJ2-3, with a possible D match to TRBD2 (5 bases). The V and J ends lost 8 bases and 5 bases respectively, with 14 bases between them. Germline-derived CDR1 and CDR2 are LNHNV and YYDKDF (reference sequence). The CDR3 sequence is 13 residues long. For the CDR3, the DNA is TGTGCCACCGCCCAGAGGGTGGAAGATACGCAGTATTTT. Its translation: CATAQRVEDTQYF.

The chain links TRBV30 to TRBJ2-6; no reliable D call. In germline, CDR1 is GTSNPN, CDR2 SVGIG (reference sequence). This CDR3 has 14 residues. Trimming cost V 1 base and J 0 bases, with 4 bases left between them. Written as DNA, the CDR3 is TGTGCCTGGAGTGGGTCCTCTGGGGCCAACGTCCTGACTTTC. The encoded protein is CAWSGSSGANVLTF. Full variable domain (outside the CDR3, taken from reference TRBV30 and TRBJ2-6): SQTIHQWPATLVQPVGSPLSLECTVEGTSNPNLYWYRQAAGRGLQLLFYSVGIGQISSEVPQNLSASRPQDRQFILSSKKLLLSDSGFYLCAWSGSSGANVLTFGAGSRLTVL.

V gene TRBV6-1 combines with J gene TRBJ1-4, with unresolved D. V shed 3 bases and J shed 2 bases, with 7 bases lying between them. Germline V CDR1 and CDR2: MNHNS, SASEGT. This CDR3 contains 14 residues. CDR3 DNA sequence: TGTGCCAGCAGTGACCTGGGGACTAATGAAAAACTGTTTTTT. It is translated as CASSDLGTNEKLFF.

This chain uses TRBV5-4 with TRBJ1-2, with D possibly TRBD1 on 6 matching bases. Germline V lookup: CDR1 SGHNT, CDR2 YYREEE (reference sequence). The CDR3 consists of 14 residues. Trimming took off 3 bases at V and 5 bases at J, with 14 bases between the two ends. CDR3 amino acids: CASSSPTGPYGYTF. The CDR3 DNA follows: TGTGCCAGCAGCTCCCCGACAGGCCCGTATGGCTACACCTTC.

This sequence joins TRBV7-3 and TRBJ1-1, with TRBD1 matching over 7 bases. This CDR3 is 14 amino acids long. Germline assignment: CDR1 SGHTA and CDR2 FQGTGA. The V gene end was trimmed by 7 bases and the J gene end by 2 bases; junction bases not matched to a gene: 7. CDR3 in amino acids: CASIQGTLNTEAFF. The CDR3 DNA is TGTGCCAGCATACAGGGGACGCTCAACACTGAAGCTTTCTTT.

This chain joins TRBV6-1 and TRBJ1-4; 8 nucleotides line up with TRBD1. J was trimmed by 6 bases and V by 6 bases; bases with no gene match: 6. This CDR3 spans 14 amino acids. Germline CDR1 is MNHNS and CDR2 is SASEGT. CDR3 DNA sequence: TGTGCCAGCAGCCGACAGGGGTGGGATGAAAAACTGTTTTTT. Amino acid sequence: CASSRQGWDEKLFF.

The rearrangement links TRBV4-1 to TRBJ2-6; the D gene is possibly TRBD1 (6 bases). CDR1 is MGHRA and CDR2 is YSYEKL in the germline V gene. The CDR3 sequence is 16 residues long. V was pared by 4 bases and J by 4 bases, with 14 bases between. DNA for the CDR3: TGCGCCAGCAGCCTCGGGTACAGGGTGGGGGCCAACGTCCTGACTTTC. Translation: CASSLGYRVGANVLTF.

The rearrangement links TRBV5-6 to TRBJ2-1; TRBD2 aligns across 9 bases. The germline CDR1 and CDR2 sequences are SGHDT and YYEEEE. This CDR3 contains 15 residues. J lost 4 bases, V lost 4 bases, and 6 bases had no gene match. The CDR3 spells CASSRSGGLYNEQFF. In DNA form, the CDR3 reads TGTGCCAGCAGCAGAAGCGGGGGGTTATACAATGAGCAGTTCTTC. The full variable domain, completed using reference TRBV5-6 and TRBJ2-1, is DAGVTQSPTHLIKTRGQQVTLRCSPKSGHDTVSWYQQALGQGPQFIFQYYEEEERQRGNFPDRFSGHQFPNYSSELNVNALLLGDSALYLCASSRSGGLYNEQFFGPGTRLTVL.

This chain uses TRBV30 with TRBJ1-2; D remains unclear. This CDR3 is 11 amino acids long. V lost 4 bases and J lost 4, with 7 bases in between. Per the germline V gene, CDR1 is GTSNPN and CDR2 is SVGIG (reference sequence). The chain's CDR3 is CAWNIGYGYTF. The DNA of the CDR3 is TGTGCCTGGAATATCGGCTATGGCTACACCTTC.